These 20 T cell receptor beta chains were sequenced from one sample in a study of B cell selection in AIRE deficiency. Produced via immunoSEQ multiplex PCR; TCRdb's table is partial and in-frame only. This table has some 27,000 clones, less than 97% appearing once. The sorted conventional CD4 T cells were gated as CD4+CD127+. The sequencing input was CD4+CD127+ conventional T cells sorted from PBMCs. The receptors shown here come from a human donor in good health.

The CDR3 loop reads CASSVRGSGTNEQYF. Written as DNA, the CDR3 is TGTGCCAGCAGCGTCCGGGGTAGCGGGACGAACGAGCAGTACTTC. The rearrangement uses TRBV9 and TRBJ2-7; 8 bases line up with TRBD2. Looked up from germline, CDR1 is SGDLS and CDR2 is YYNGEE. V gave up 2 bases and J gave up 5 bases; unmatched junction bases: 9. The CDR3 is made up of 15 amino acids.

The chain recombines TRBV6-9 with TRBJ2-7, with 8 bases identical to TRBD1. V shed 5 bases and J 0 bases; nucleotides not matched to a gene: 6. The CDR3 totals 15 residues. CDR1 is MNHGY and CDR2 is SVAAGI in the germline V gene. This CDR3 is CASSRGTGLSYEQYF. The CDR3 DNA sequence: TGTGCCAGCAGTCGGGGGACAGGACTCTCCTACGAGCAGTACTTC.

The V and J genes are TRBV11-1 and TRBJ2-1, with TRBD2 matching 9 bases. After removal of 10 bases from V and 7 bases from J, the junction contained 5 bases not matched to a gene. The CDR3 sequence is 12 residues long. Germline-derived CDR1 and CDR2 are SGHAT and FQDESV (reference sequence). The CDR3, as DNA: TGTGCCACCAGGGGACTAGCAAATGAGCAGTTCTTC. Protein: CATRGLANEQFF.

The gene calls are TRBV19 and TRBJ1-2; D unresolved. Deletions cut 3 bases from V and 4 bases from J, with 15 bases between. The germline CDR1 and CDR2 sequences are LNHDA and SQIVND (reference sequence). The CDR3 has 15 amino acids. The CDR3 sequence is CASSINGVGPYGYTF. CDR3 sequence (DNA): TGTGCCAGTAGTATTAACGGGGTAGGGCCCTATGGCTACACCTTC.

The V gene is TRBV7-2, the J gene TRBJ2-1, with TRBD2 as a possible D gene (5 bases). The CDR3 spans 16 residues. Germline CDR1 SGHTA, CDR2 FQGNSA. Trimming stripped 0 bases from V and 3 bases from J, with 12 bases between. The CDR3 DNA is TGTGCCAGCAGCTTAGCGCGTGGGAGACGCTACAATGAGCAGTTCTTC. Amino acids: CASSLARGRRYNEQFF.

CDR3 sequence (DNA): TGTGCCAGCTCACAGGGATCTGGAAACACCATATATTTT. Translated, it gives CASSQGSGNTIYF. The V gene is TRBV19, the J gene TRBJ1-3, with TRBD1 as a possible D gene (6 bases). The ends were cut back, 9 bases at V and 1 base at J, with 10 bases in the middle. The CDR3 has 13 amino acids. Germline loops: CDR1 LNHDA, CDR2 SQIVND (reference sequence).

The V and J genes are TRBV5-4 and TRBJ2-3, with D unresolved. Germline V lookup: CDR1 SGHNT, CDR2 YYREEE (reference sequence). The CDR3 spans 13 residues. Trimming shortened V by 10 bases and J by 0 bases, and 12 bases separated the two germline ends. The CDR3 DNA reads TGTGCCGTGTCGCAGACTAGCACAGATACGCAGTATTTT. Translated: CAVSQTSTDTQYF. Combining the CDR3 with reference TRBV5-4 and TRBJ2-3 gives the whole variable domain ETGVTQSPTHLIKTRGQQVTLRCSSQSGHNTVSWYQQALGQGPQFIFQYYREEENGRGNFPPRFSGLQFPNYSSELNVNALELDDSALYLCAVSQTSTDTQYFGPGTRLTVL.

The chain has TRBV5-1 and TRBJ1-2; D ambiguous. From germline, CDR1 is SGHRS and CDR2 YFSETQ. The CDR3 runs 14 residues. V was shortened by 4 bases and J by 4 bases, with 14 bases between the two germline ends. CDR3 coding DNA: TGCGCCAGCAGCCCGTTCGGGCAGCCCTATGGCTACACCTTC. Protein sequence: CASSPFGQPYGYTF.

V and J are TRBV18 and TRBJ1-4; possible D gene TRBD1, 6 bases. The CDR3 is 16 residues long. CDR1 is KGHSH and CDR2 is LQKENI in the germline V gene. V lost 0 bases to trimming and J lost 5 bases, with 13 bases between them. Here the CDR3 reads CASSPPTGGRNEKLFF. The CDR3 nucleotides read TGTGCCAGCTCACCACCGACAGGCGGTCGAAATGAAAAACTGTTTTTT.

The V gene is TRBV27, the J gene TRBJ1-1, with D maybe TRBD1 (5 bases). Germline V lookup: CDR1 MNHEY, CDR2 SMNVEV (reference sequence). Trimming left V 2 bases short and J 4 bases short, with 8 bases between. The CDR3 has 13 residues. The CDR3 DNA reads TGTGCCAGCAGTTTACAGGGTACCACTGAAGCTTTCTTT. Translation gives CASSLQGTTEAFF.

The V call is TRBV29-1, the J call TRBJ1-1; 7 bases are shared with TRBD1. The CDR3 consists of 13 residues. The V gene's germline CDR1 is SQVTM and CDR2 ANQGSEA. V was clipped by 5 bases and J by 3 bases; unmatched bases: 6. This CDR3 reads CSVFVDRDTEAFF. CDR3 bases: TGCAGCGTTTTCGTCGACAGGGACACTGAAGCTTTCTTT.

V is TRBV5-6 and J is TRBJ1-2; D is possibly TRBD1 (5 bases). The CDR3 runs 13 residues. Germline CDR1 is SGHDT and CDR2 is YYEEEE. V lost 4 bases and J 4 bases, leaving 11 bases between the germline ends. The CDR3 loop reads CASSVRDPYGYTF. Written as DNA, the CDR3 is TGTGCCAGCAGCGTCCGGGACCCCTATGGCTACACCTTC.

V is TRBV7-9 and J is TRBJ2-1; no reliable D call. V was clipped by 3 bases and J by 4 bases, with 1 base between them. The CDR3 extends over 11 amino acids. Germline-derived CDR1 and CDR2 are SEHNR and FQNEAQ (reference sequence). CDR3 protein: CASSFYNEQFF. DNA of the CDR3: TGTGCCAGCAGCTTTTACAATGAGCAGTTCTTC.

The chain employs TRBV6-1 and TRBJ2-7; a weak D match, TRBD1 (5 bases). Trimming took off 5 bases at V and 4 bases at J, with 15 bases between the two ends. Per germline, CDR1 MNHNS and CDR2 SASEGT. CDR3 length equals 14 residues. The CDR3 bases are TGTGCCAGCAGTCAAGGGGTTTTGGTTTACGAGCAGTACTTC. It yields the protein CASSQGVLVYEQYF.

The CDR3 is CASTSRRSSYNEQFF. Here the CDR3 DNA reads TGCGCCAGCACCTCGAGGCGGAGCTCCTACAATGAGCAGTTCTTC. V and J are TRBV10-2 and TRBJ2-1; D remains unclear. V lost 7 bases and J lost 0, with 13 bases in between. The CDR3 is made up of 15 amino acids. Germline CDR1 reads WSHSY; CDR2 reads SAAADI.

This chain links TRBV7-2 with TRBJ1-2; no clear D gene. The CDR3 length is 14 residues. Deletions cut 1 base from V and 1 base from J, with 7 bases between. Germline assignment: CDR1 SGHTA and CDR2 FQGNSA. The CDR3 reads CASSLEQNNYGYTF. The CDR3 DNA follows: TGTGCCAGCAGCTTAGAACAGAATAACTATGGCTACACCTTC.

The chain carries TRBV20-1 and TRBJ2-5; D ambiguous. The germline V gene has CDR1 DFQATT and CDR2 SNEGSKA (reference sequence). The length of the CDR3 is 11 residues. Trimming removed 6 bases at V and 5 bases at J, with 10 bases between. CDR3 region: CSARSGETQYF. CDR3 in DNA: TGCAGTGCCCGCTCGGGCGAGACCCAGTACTTC.

J is TRBJ2-5 and V is TRBV19; D is possibly TRBD1 (5 bases). There are 14 residues in the CDR3. Trimming pared 5 bases from V and 0 bases from J, leaving 10 bases between. The germline V gene encodes CDR1 LNHDA and CDR2 SQIVND (reference sequence). The CDR3: CASSRTGYQETQYF. In nucleotides, the CDR3 is TGTGCCAGTAGTCGCACAGGCTACCAAGAGACCCAGTACTTC.

The chain employs TRBV7-2 and TRBJ1-1; no clear D. CDR3 length equals 14 residues. The V end lost 2 bases, the J end lost 3 bases, and 10 bases lay between the germline ends. Germline V gives CDR1 SGHTA, CDR2 FQGNSA. CDR3 DNA sequence: TGTGCCAGCAGCTTAAGGTTTCGGGACACTGAAGCTTTCTTT. Translation: CASSLRFRDTEAFF.

V gene TRBV5-4 combines with J gene TRBJ1-1; D not resolved. The CDR3 runs to 15 residues. Germline loops: CDR1 SGHNT, CDR2 YYREEE (reference sequence). V was pared by 4 bases and J by 1 base, with 14 bases between. The CDR3 DNA reads as TGTGCCAGCAGCCCGGAGGGCAACTGGAACACTGAAGCTTTCTTT. This gives the protein CASSPEGNWNTEAFF.